The present entry profiles one T cell receptor (beta chain) with its context. The antigen remains undetermined. Germline V gene data show CDR1 as SGHVS and CDR2 as FQNEAQ. With V trimmed by 1 base and J by 2 bases, 9 bases remained unmatched. The CDR3 extends over 17 amino acids. Unsorted PBMC replicate PCRs used around 310 ng DNA, 25,000 to 35,000 T cell genomes. Using immunoSEQ multiplex PCR, the repertoire was profiled, and TCRdb retains in-frame clones only, with some absent. The table has a few hundred thousand clones, about 80% seen once. These data belong to a study of shared clonotypes between healthy human individuals. Regarding the study as a whole: Blood was the only sampled material, and tissue repertoires likely differ.

This TCR was recovered from a woman aged 40 to 50 in good health. Some clones in this sample may be carry-over from other donors' samples. The rearrangement links TRBV7-8 to TRBJ2-7; 9 nucleotides agree with TRBD2. The sequenced sample consisted of PBMCs. The CDR3 sequence is CASSLEGLAGATYEQYF. The CDR3 coding sequence is TGTGCCAGCAGCTTAGAGGGTTTAGCGGGGGCAACCTACGAGCAGTACTTC.